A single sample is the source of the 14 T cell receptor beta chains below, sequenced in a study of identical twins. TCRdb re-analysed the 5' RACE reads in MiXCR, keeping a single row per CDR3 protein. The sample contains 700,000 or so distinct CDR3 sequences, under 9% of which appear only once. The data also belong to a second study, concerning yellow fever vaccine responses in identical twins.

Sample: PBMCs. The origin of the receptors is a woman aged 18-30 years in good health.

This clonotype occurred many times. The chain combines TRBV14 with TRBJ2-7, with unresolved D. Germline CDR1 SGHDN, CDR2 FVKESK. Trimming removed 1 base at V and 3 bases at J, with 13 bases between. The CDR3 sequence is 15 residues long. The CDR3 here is CASSQVSLGSYEQYF. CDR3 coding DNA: TGTGCCAGCAGCCAAGTTTCTCTGGGTAGCTACGAGCAGTACTTC.

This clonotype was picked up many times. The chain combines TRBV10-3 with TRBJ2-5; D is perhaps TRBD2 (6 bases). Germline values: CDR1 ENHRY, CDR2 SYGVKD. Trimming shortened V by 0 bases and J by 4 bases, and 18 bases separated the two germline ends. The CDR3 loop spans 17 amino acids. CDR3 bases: TGTGCCATCAGTGAGTCCCCTATCACCATGGGGGGAGAGACCCAGTACTTC. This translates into CAISESPITMGGETQYF.

This CDR3 reads CASSQDGQYNEQFF. CDR3 nucleotide sequence: TGCGCCAGCAGCCAAGATGGACAGTACAATGAGCAGTTCTTC. V usage is TRBV4-3 and J usage is TRBJ2-1; tentative D call: TRBD1 (6 bases). With 0 bases removed from V and 4 bases from J, the gap between germline ends came to 7 bases. CDR3 length: 14 residues. Per the germline V gene, CDR1 is LGHNA and CDR2 is YSLEER.

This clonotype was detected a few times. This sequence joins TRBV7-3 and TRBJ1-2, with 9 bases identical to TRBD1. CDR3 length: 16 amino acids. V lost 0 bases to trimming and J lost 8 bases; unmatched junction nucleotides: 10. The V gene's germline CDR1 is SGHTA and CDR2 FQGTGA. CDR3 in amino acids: CASSLTIADRGDGYTF. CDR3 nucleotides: TGTGCCAGCAGCTTAACGATCGCGGACAGGGGTGACGGCTACACCTTC.

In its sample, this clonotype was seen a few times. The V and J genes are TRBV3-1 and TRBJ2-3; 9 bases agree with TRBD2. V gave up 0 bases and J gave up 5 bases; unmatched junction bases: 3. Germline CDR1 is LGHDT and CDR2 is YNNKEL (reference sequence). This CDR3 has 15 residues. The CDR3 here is CASSQEGLARDTQYF. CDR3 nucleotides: TGTGCCAGCAGCCAAGAGGGACTAGCCAGAGATACGCAGTATTTT.

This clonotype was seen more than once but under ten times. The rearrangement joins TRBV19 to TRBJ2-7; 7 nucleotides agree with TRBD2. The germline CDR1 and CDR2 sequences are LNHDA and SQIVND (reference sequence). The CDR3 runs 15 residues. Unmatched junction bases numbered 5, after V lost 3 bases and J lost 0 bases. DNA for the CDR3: TGTGCCAGTAGTATCTCGGGAGGTCTCTCCTACGAGCAGTACTTC. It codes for CASSISGGLSYEQYF. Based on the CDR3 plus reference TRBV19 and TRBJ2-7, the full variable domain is DGGITQSPKYLFRKEGQNVTLSCEQNLNHDAMYWYRQDPGQGLRLIYYSQIVNDFQKGDIAEGYSVSREKKESFPLTVTSAQKNPTAFYLCASSISGGLSYEQYFGPGTRLTVT.

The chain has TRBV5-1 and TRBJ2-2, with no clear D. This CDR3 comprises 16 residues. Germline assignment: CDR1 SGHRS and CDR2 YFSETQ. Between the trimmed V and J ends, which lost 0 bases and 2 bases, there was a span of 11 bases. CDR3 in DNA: TGCGCCAGCAGCTTGGTAGGAAAATCTAACACCGGGGAGCTGTTTTTT. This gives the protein CASSLVGKSNTGELFF.

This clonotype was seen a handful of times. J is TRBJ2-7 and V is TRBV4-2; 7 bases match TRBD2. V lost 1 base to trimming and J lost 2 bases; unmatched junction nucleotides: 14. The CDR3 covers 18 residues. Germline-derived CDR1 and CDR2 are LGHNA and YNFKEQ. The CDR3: CASSQGSLGLAETYEQYF. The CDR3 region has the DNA TGTGCCAGCAGCCAAGGGTCGCTCGGGCTAGCGGAAACCTACGAGCAGTACTTC.

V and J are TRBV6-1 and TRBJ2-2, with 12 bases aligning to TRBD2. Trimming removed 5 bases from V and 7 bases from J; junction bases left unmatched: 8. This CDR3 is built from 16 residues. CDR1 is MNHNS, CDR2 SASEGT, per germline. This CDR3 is CASSKLAGGTFGELFF. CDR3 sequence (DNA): TGTGCCAGCAGTAAGCTAGCGGGGGGGACTTTCGGGGAGCTGTTTTTT.

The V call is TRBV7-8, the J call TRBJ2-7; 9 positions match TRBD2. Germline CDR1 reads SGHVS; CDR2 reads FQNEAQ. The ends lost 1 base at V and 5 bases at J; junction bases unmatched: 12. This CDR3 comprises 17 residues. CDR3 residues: CASSLELLAGIGDEQYF. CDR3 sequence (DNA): TGTGCCAGCAGCTTAGAACTGCTAGCGGGGATCGGAGACGAGCAGTACTTC.

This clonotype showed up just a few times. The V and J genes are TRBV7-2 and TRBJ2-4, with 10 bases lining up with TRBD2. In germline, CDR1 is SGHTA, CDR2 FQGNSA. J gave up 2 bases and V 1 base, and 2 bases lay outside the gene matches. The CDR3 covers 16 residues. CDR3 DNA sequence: TGTGCCAGCAGCTTAGAACTAGCGGGGCCCAAAAACATTCAGTACTTC. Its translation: CASSLELAGPKNIQYF.

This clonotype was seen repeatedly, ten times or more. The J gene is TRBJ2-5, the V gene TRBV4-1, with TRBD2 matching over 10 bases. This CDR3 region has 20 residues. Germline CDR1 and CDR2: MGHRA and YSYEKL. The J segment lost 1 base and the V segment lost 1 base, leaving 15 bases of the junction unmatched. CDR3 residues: CASSQGGGGTSVLFQETQYF. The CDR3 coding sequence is TGCGCCAGCAGCCAAGGCGGTGGGGGGACTAGCGTTCTTTTCCAAGAGACCCAGTACTTC.

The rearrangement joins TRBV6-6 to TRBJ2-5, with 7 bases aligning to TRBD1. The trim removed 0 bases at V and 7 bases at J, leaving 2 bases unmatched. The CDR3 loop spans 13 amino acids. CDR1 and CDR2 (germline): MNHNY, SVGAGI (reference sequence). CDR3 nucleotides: TGTGCCAGCAGTTACTCAGGGGGCCGGACCCAGTACTTC. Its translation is CASSYSGGRTQYF.

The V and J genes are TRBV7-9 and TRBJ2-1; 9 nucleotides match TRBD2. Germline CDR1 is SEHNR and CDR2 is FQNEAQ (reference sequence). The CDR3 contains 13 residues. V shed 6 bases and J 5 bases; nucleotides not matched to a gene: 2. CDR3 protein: CASRTSGHNEQFF. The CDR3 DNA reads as TGTGCCAGCAGGACTAGCGGACACAATGAGCAGTTCTTC.